This TCR beta chain was recovered during a study of PD-L1 blockade in urothelial cancer. Study information: Across blood samples, T cells had a median count of roughly 140,000.

The CDR3 length is 15 residues. Per the germline V gene, CDR1 is SGDLS and CDR2 is YYNGEE. V lost 4 bases and J lost 4, with 18 bases in between. Time point in this sample: peripheral blood 6 weeks after treatment start. Peripheral blood mononuclear cells were collected from every patient before and during treatment, yielding between 1 and 8 samples per patient. Synthetic TCR analog templates were added to each PCR reaction. Only in-frame clones appear in the TCRdb table, and some are missing; sequencing was by immunoSEQ multiplex PCR. The sample records more than 90,000 clones, 83% being singletons. This specimen was PBMCs, taken around atezolizumab (anti-PD-L1) treatment. V usage is TRBV9 and J usage is TRBJ2-7, with TRBD1 as a possible D gene (7 bases). The TCR comes from an older man with urothelial cancer. CDR3 region: CASSPQEGAIYEQYF. As DNA, the CDR3 is TGTGCCAGCAGCCCCCAGGAGGGGGCGATTTACGAGCAGTACTTC.